Each of the 3 T cell receptor delta chains below was sequenced from the same sample in a study of gamma-delta chains in newborns, infants, children (dated by TCRdb to between 2018 and 2020). Sequenced on an Illumina MiSeq. Identical DNA sequences were merged into single rows after TCRdb reprocessed the public reads with CATT. This sample is represented by approximately 11,000 delta-chain clones; approximately 9% of them were singletons. The ten biggest clones cover approximately 3.4% of the sample. The sample comprised blood. The receptors come from a child who was a newborn, infant or young child, either healthy, febrile or measles-vaccinated (not recorded which).

The chain has TRDV2 and TRDJ1; 10 bases are shared with TRDD3. With 0 bases clipped from V and 1 base from J, the junction kept 10 bases outside the gene matches. The germline CDR1 and CDR2 sequences are GEAIGNYY and EKD. This CDR3 is built from 18 residues. CDR3 in amino acids: CACDTVGGDTPPTDKLIF. CDR3 nucleotide sequence: TGTGCCTGTGACACCGTAGGGGGGGATACGCCCCCCACCGATAAACTCATCTTT.

This clone was counted a few times. The chain employs TRDV2 and TRDJ2; maybe TRDD3 (5 bases). Germline V gene lookup returns CDR1 GEAIGNYY and CDR2 EKD. This CDR3 has 13 residues. With 3 bases removed from V and 4 bases from J, the gap between germline ends came to 8 bases. The CDR3 sequence is CACDPLGTAQLFF. DNA of the CDR3: TGTGCCTGTGACCCCCTGGGGACAGCACAACTCTTCTTT.

There are a few counts of this clone. Here the CDR3 reads CACDTNWGPSSWDTRQMFF. The CDR3 DNA reads TGTGCCTGTGACACCAACTGGGGTCCTAGCTCCTGGGACACCCGACAGATGTTTTTC. The V gene is TRDV2, the J gene TRDJ3; TRDD3 aligns across 7 bases. V lost 0 bases to trimming and J lost 0 bases; unmatched junction nucleotides: 7. This CDR3 has 19 residues. Germline V gene sequence: CDR1 GEAIGNYY, CDR2 EKD.